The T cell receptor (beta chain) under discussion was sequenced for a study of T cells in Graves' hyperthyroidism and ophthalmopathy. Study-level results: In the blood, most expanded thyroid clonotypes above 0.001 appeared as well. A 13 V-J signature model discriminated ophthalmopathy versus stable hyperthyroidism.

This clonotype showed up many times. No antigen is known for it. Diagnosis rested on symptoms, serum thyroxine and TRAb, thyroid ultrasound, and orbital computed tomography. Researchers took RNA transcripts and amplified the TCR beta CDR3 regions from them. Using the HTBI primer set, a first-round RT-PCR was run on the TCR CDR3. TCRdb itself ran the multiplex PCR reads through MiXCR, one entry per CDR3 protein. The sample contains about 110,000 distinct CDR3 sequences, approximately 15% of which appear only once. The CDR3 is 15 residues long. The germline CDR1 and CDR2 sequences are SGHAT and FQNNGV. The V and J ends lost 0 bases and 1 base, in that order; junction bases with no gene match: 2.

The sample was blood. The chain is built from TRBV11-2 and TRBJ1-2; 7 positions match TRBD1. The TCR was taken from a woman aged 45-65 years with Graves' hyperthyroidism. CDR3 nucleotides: TGTGCCAGCAGCTTAGATCGGGACAGTAACTATGGCTACACCTTC. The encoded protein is CASSLDRDSNYGYTF.